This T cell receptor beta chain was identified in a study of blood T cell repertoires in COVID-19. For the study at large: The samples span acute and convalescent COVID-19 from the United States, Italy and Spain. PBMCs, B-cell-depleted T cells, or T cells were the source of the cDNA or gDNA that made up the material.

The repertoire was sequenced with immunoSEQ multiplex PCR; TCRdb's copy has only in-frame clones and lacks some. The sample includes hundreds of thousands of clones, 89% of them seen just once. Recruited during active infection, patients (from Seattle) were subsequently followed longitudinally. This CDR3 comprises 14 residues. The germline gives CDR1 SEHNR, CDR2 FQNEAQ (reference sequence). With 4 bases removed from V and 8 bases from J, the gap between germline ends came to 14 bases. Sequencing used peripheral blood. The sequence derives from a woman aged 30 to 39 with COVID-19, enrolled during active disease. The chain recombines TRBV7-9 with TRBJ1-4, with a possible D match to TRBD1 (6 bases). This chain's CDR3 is CASSYLQGNEKLFF. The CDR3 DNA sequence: TGTGCCAGCAGCTACCTACAGGGAAACGAAAAACTGTTTTTT.